These 27 T cell receptor beta chains came from one sample sequenced in a study of blood T cell repertoires in COVID-19. Sequencing was performed with immunoSEQ multiplex PCR; in TCRdb, only in-frame clones are kept and a portion is missing. The sample has about 160,000 clones, approximately 91% seen once; the top ten hold about 2.3%. Sequencing was carried out using peripheral blood. All receptors derive from a man younger than 35 with acute or convalescent COVID-19.

This chain links TRBV4-1 with TRBJ2-1; 8 nucleotides line up with TRBD2. The V segment lost 7 bases and the J segment 4 bases; nucleotides outside the gene matches: 9. CDR1 is MGHRA and CDR2 is YSYEKL in the germline V gene. The CDR3 extends over 15 amino acids. CDR3 protein: CASTGARGGYNEQFF. The DNA for the CDR3 is TGCGCCAGCACGGGGGCCCGGGGGGGGTACAATGAGCAGTTCTTC.

J is TRBJ2-7 and V is TRBV18, with D maybe TRBD1 (5 bases). Germline values: CDR1 KGHSH, CDR2 LQKENI. The V end was cut by 0 bases, the J end by 3 bases, with 15 bases between. The CDR3 length is 16 residues. CDR3 region: CASSPPTGMVIYEQYF. The CDR3 DNA follows: TGTGCCAGCTCACCACCCACAGGCATGGTAATCTACGAGCAGTACTTC.

The rearrangement uses TRBV6-4 and TRBJ2-3; D gene unclear. Germline CDR1 reads MRHNA; CDR2 reads SNTAGT. Trimming shortened V by 3 bases and J by 0 bases, and 4 bases separated the two germline ends. The CDR3 loop spans 13 amino acids. CDR3 protein: CASSEASTDTQYF. DNA for the CDR3: TGTGCCAGCAGTGAAGCTAGCACAGATACGCAGTATTTT.

This clone came up once. The chain joins TRBV10-3 to TRBJ1-5; D not resolved. The ends were cut back, 10 bases at V and 0 bases at J, with 10 bases in the middle. CDR1 and CDR2 (germline): ENHRY, SYGVKD. This CDR3 region has 13 residues. DNA of the CDR3: TGTGCCACCGAGGATGGTAGCAATCAGCCCCAGCATTTT. Residues: CATEDGSNQPQHF.

There are a few counts of this clone. The gene calls are TRBV4-2 and TRBJ1-4; no reliable D call. This CDR3 region has 13 residues. Trimming removed 1 base at V and 10 bases at J, with 10 bases between. Per the germline V gene, CDR1 is LGHNA and CDR2 is YNFKEQ. CDR3 protein: CASSQVIGGKLFF. CDR3 DNA: TGTGCCAGCAGCCAAGTGATTGGCGGAAAACTGTTTTTT.

This rearrangement joins TRBV19 to TRBJ2-1, with a weak D call TRBD2 (6 bases). Trimming left V 5 bases short and J 4 bases short, with 15 bases between. From germline, CDR1 is LNHDA and CDR2 SQIVND (reference sequence). This CDR3 comprises 15 residues. Here the CDR3 reads CASSHGRERYNEQFF. Here the CDR3 DNA reads TGTGCCAGTAGTCACGGACGGGAGAGATACAATGAGCAGTTCTTC.

The J gene is TRBJ2-1, the V gene TRBV7-2, with unresolved D. Trimming took 1 base from V and 3 from J, leaving 7 bases between them. Germline assignment: CDR1 SGHTA and CDR2 FQGNSA. The CDR3 sequence is 14 residues long. The CDR3 DNA sequence: TGTGCCAGCAGCTTAGAAGTACTCTACAATGAGCAGTTCTTC. It yields the protein CASSLEVLYNEQFF. Looking up the rest from reference TRBV7-2 and TRBJ2-1 gives the full variable domain: GAGVSQSPSNKVTEKGKDVELRCDPISGHTALYWYRQSLGQGLEFLIYFQGNSAPDKSGLPSDRFSAERTGGSVSTLTIQRTQQEDSAVYLCASSLEVLYNEQFFGPGTRLTVL.

The sample holds a few counts of this clone. This chain joins TRBV2 and TRBJ1-4; D remains ambiguous. The germline V gene has CDR1 SNHLY and CDR2 FYNNEI. The V end was cut by 6 bases, the J end by 7 bases, with 18 bases between. This CDR3 contains 15 residues. CDR3 in amino acids: CASSPRWGVGEKLFF. Here the CDR3 DNA reads TGTGCCAGCAGCCCCCGTTGGGGAGTAGGTGAAAAACTGTTTTTT.

This clone has more than one count but fewer than ten. V gene TRBV5-6 combines with J gene TRBJ1-1, with TRBD1 matching over 8 bases. The V and J ends lost 0 bases and 3 bases, in that order; junction bases with no gene match: 1. The V gene's germline CDR1 is SGHDT and CDR2 YYEEEE. The CDR3 totals 14 residues. CDR3 sequence: CASSLAGGYTEAFF. CDR3 sequence (DNA): TGTGCCAGCAGCTTGGCAGGGGGCTACACTGAAGCTTTCTTT. The whole variable domain, remainder taken from reference TRBV5-6 and TRBJ1-1, is DAGVTQSPTHLIKTRGQQVTLRCSPKSGHDTVSWYQQALGQGPQFIFQYYEEEERQRGNFPDRFSGHQFPNYSSELNVNALLLGDSALYLCASSLAGGYTEAFFGQGTRLTVV.

The J gene is TRBJ1-5, the V gene TRBV30, with TRBD1 identical over 9 bases. V was clipped by 0 bases and J by 9 bases; unmatched bases: 9. CDR1 GTSNPN and CDR2 SVGIG come from the germline V gene (reference sequence). The CDR3 covers 15 residues. CDR3 residues: CAWSVDRGPTWPQHF. CDR3 DNA: TGTGCCTGGAGTGTGGACAGGGGACCCACTTGGCCCCAGCATTTT. The entire variable domain, with the rest obtained from reference TRBV30 and TRBJ1-5, is as follows: SQTIHQWPATLVQPVGSPLSLECTVEGTSNPNLYWYRQAAGRGLQLLFYSVGIGQISSEVPQNLSASRPQDRQFILSSKKLLLSDSGFYLCAWSVDRGPTWPQHFGDGTRLSIL.

V and J are TRBV9 and TRBJ2-3, with a possible D match to TRBD1 (6 bases). V shed 6 bases and J shed 5 bases, with 16 bases lying between them. This CDR3 is 14 amino acids long. From germline, CDR1 is SGDLS and CDR2 YYNGEE. CDR3 sequence reads: CASTPTPRGDTQYF. Written as DNA, the CDR3 is TGTGCCAGCACGCCGACACCCAGGGGAGATACGCAGTATTTT.

The sample holds one count of this clone. The V call is TRBV7-2, the J call TRBJ2-1; 13 bases align to TRBD2. CDR1 is SGHTA, CDR2 FQGNSA, per germline. The CDR3 spans 16 residues. V gave up 1 base and J gave up 5 bases; unmatched junction bases: 2. This chain's CDR3 is CASSLGLAGGHNEQFF. DNA of the CDR3: TGTGCCAGCAGCTTAGGACTAGCGGGAGGCCACAATGAGCAGTTCTTC.

This clone occurred once. The V gene is TRBV3-1 (or the pseudogene TRBV3-2), the J gene TRBJ2-7; 10 bases line up with TRBD1. The ends lost 5 bases at V and 6 bases at J; junction bases unmatched: 7. The CDR3 runs 14 residues. CDR1 and CDR2 (germline): LGHDT, YNNKEL (reference sequence). The CDR3 region has the DNA TGTGCCAGCAGCGAATGGGGGGACAGGGGCGAGCAGTACTTC. Its translation is CASSEWGDRGEQYF.

This clone has a single count. The J gene is TRBJ2-2, the V gene TRBV2, with no clear D. The length of the CDR3 is 14 residues. V lost 2 bases to trimming and J lost 0 bases, with 4 bases between them. Per germline, CDR1 SNHLY and CDR2 FYNNEI. This chain's CDR3 is CASSENSNTGELFF. CDR3 in DNA: TGTGCCAGCAGTGAAAACTCGAACACCGGGGAGCTGTTTTTT.

The rearrangement uses TRBV9 and TRBJ1-5, with TRBD1 matching 8 bases. The CDR3 extends over 13 amino acids. Germline V lookup: CDR1 SGDLS, CDR2 YYNGEE. V dropped 3 bases and J dropped 10; count of bases not matched to a gene: 6. The CDR3 reads CASSESQGGPQHF. CDR3 DNA: TGTGCCAGCAGCGAATCACAGGGGGGTCCCCAGCATTTT.

The rearrangement links TRBV7-9 to TRBJ1-6; TRBD1 agrees at 9 bases. The trim removed 1 base at V and 7 bases at J, leaving 5 bases unmatched. This CDR3 region has 16 residues. Germline-derived CDR1 and CDR2 are SEHNR and FQNEAQ (reference sequence). For the CDR3, the DNA is TGTGCCAGCAGCTTAGGGATGGGACAGGGAAATTCACCCCTCCACTTT. The encoded protein is CASSLGMGQGNSPLHF.

Comments on this clone: At one of its ends the junction is not consistent with the germline gene, which may arise from a read error. The chain employs TRBV15 and TRBJ2-1, with D perhaps matching TRBD1 (7 bases). Germline V gene data show CDR1 as LNHNV and CDR2 as YYDKDF (reference sequence). This CDR3 comprises 14 residues. The CDR3 sequence: CATTRQGGNNEQFF. CDR3 DNA sequence: TGTGCCACCACCAGACAGGGAGGTAACAATGAGCAGTTCTTC.

This rearrangement joins TRBV9 to TRBJ2-1; 10 nucleotides align to TRBD2. Germline trimming cut 3 bases from V and 10 bases from J; bases unmatched to any gene: 7. This CDR3 contains 14 residues. Germline CDR1 and CDR2: SGDLS and YYNGEE. DNA for the CDR3: TGTGCCAGCAGCGGGACTAGCGGCCCTCGGGAGCAGTTCTTC. Translated: CASSGTSGPREQFF.

V gene TRBV27 combines with J gene TRBJ2-3; D unresolved. The V end was cut by 3 bases, the J end by 4 bases, with 8 bases between. CDR1 and CDR2 (germline): MNHEY, SMNVEV (reference sequence). The length of the CDR3 is 13 residues. CDR3 protein: CASSFLSADTQYF. The CDR3 coding sequence is TGTGCCAGCAGTTTCCTAAGCGCAGATACGCAGTATTTT.

This clone has just a few counts. CDR3 in DNA: TGTGCCAGCAGTTATCTGACAGGGAATGCTGAAGCTTTCTTT. It codes for CASSYLTGNAEAFF. V and J are TRBV27 and TRBJ1-1, with 7 nucleotides matching TRBD1. Unmatched junction bases numbered 8, after V lost 4 bases and J lost 6 bases. CDR3 length: 14 residues. Germline values: CDR1 MNHEY, CDR2 SMNVEV (reference sequence).

The CDR3 coding sequence is TGTGCCAGCAGTTTATTGGGACAGGGGGCAGGCGGCTACACCTTC. Translating it yields CASSLLGQGAGGYTF. V usage is TRBV27 and J usage is TRBJ1-2; TRBD1 matches 12 bases. V trimming: 1 base; J trimming: 8 bases; junction bases outside the gene matches: 5. This CDR3 comprises 15 residues. The germline V gene encodes CDR1 MNHEY and CDR2 SMNVEV (reference sequence).

The chain has TRBV3-1 (or the pseudogene TRBV3-2) and TRBJ1-2; TRBD1 might be the D (5 bases). This CDR3 is 12 amino acids long. Germline V gene sequence: CDR1 LGHDT, CDR2 YNNKEL (reference sequence). Between the trimmed V and J ends, which lost 4 bases and 7 bases, there was a span of 10 bases. The CDR3 DNA reads as TGTGCCAGCAGCCTCAGGGTTGGTGGCTACACCTTC. The encoded protein is CASSLRVGGYTF.

This chain links TRBV6-5 with TRBJ2-7; D is perhaps TRBD1 (5 bases). This CDR3 is 16 amino acids long. CDR1 is MNHEY and CDR2 is SVGAGI in the germline V gene. Trimming left V 0 bases short and J 2 bases short, with 14 bases between. The CDR3 sequence: CASSYSFGAATYEQYF. CDR3 bases: TGTGCCAGCAGTTACTCGTTTGGGGCAGCGACCTACGAGCAGTACTTC.

Of note for this clone: A far larger clone is just one base off, so this is likely a read error. The chain links TRBV27 to TRBJ2-5, with D possibly TRBD2 on 5 matching bases. The CDR3 is made up of 13 amino acids. Trimming took 2 bases from V and 1 from J, leaving 5 bases between them. Per the germline V gene, CDR1 is MNHEY and CDR2 is SMNVEV (reference sequence). CDR3 in DNA: TGTGCCAGCAGTTTAGGGAGCCAAGAGACCCAGTACTTC. Translated: CASSLGSQETQYF.

This chain joins TRBV5-1 and TRBJ1-6, with D maybe TRBD1 (5 bases). V lost 7 bases, J lost 10 bases, and 12 bases lay in between. CDR1 is SGHRS, CDR2 YFSETQ, per germline. The CDR3 is 12 amino acids. The CDR3 DNA sequence: TGCGCCAGCCGCGAAGGGGTCTCACCCCTCCACTTT. Translation: CASREGVSPLHF.

The chain has TRBV5-4 and TRBJ2-7; 12 nucleotides align to TRBD2. Germline V gene lookup returns CDR1 SGHNT and CDR2 YYREEE (reference sequence). V lost 3 bases, J lost 2 bases, and 0 bases stayed unmatched. There are 14 residues in the CDR3. The CDR3 region is CASSSSGGAYEQYF. The CDR3 DNA sequence: TGTGCCAGCAGCTCTAGCGGGGGGGCCTACGAGCAGTACTTC.

This clone was detected once. This sequence joins TRBV6-5 and TRBJ1-2; TRBD1 might be the D (6 bases). This CDR3 spans 13 amino acids. Germline V gene sequence: CDR1 MNHEY, CDR2 SVGAGI. V shed 5 bases and J shed 1 base, with 8 bases lying between them. The CDR3 bases are TGTGCCAGCAGTCGGGACATTAACTATGGCTACACCTTC. The encoded protein is CASSRDINYGYTF.